This T cell receptor beta chain appears in the sequencing data of a study of vaccination and CD4 T cells after COVID-19. Study details: Four females and six males made up the convalescents, with two Hispanic.

CD4+ T cells that had been cultured provided DNA sequenced with the Oncomine TCR Beta short-read assay. Each CDR3 protein is one row after TCRdb ran MiXCR on the PCR reads. This table holds approximately 9,700 distinct CDR3 sequences, approximately 70% found once. Noted treatment: roughly 10-day PBMC culture with coronavirus spike peptide pools or control peptides (ViraFEST assay). In regard to this clonotype: Antigen specificity is unknown.

The V end lost 0 bases, the J end lost 10 bases, and 7 bases lay between the germline ends. The CDR3 is 13 residues long. Germline V gene lookup returns CDR1 MNHEY and CDR2 SVGAGI. Material: CD4+ T cells from blood, cultured in vitro. The sequence was obtained from a human donor who had recovered from COVID-19. This rearrangement joins TRBV6-5 to TRBJ1-6; D gene uncertain. This chain's CDR3 is CASSYSRVSPLHF. CDR3 bases: TGTGCCAGCAGTTACTCTAGGGTGTCACCCCTCCACTTT.